This T cell receptor (beta chain) originates from a study of molecular identifiers for immune sequencing clone quantification. Study details: The replicate experiment used RNA from roughly 20,000 or 100,000 naive CD8 cells. This RNA was split into five aliquots, and four of them were sequenced.

CDR3 length equals 12 residues. V was pared by 10 bases and J by 5 bases, with 11 bases between. Study findings and constraints: Clonotypes surpassing 20 RNA copies contained over 99% of effector molecules, versus under 1% in naive cells. A shared barcode on identical TCR molecules could lead to underestimated sizes for highly expanded clones.

The use of previously described methods and listed TCR primers produced the bulk TCR libraries. TCRdb reprocessed the PCR reads with MiXCR, giving one entry per CDR3 protein. The table records under 650,000 distinct CDR3 sequences, about 20% of them present only once. Ten or more counts support this clonotype. The target antigen is unknown. The source of this sequence is a human donor in good health. Some libraries in this study had Jurkat cell RNA spiked in. The chain joins TRBV12-3 or TRBV12-4 to TRBJ2-2; a possible D gene is TRBD1 (6 bases). The material sequenced was naive CD8+ T cells from blood, with Jurkat cell RNA spiked in. Subset denoted: FACS-sorted CD8+CD4-CCR7+CD45RA+ naive T cells. The DNA of the CDR3 is TGTGCCACCTCACAGGGAACCGGGGAGCTGTTTTTT. Translation gives CATSQGTGELFF.